The TCR beta chain described here comes from a study of beta chain features in type 1 diabetes. Overall study results and limits: The similarity of naive, central memory and Treg TCRB repertoires appeared greater among patients than among healthy donors. Among patients with Type 1 diabetes, TCRB CDR3s were moderately but significantly shorter in every one of the four CD4+ subsets.

This clone was picked up a small number of times. Its antigen is currently unknown. Isolation of CD4+ naive, central memory, regulatory and stem cell-like memory cells was achieved by sorting via CD45RO/CCR7/CD25/CD127/CD95/CD27. Since all of the isolated RNA was reverse transcribed, expressed TCRB transcripts were what got sequenced. Method: immunoSEQ multiplex PCR; TCRdb's copy keeps in-frame clones and lacks some. Among roughly 150,000 clones listed, approximately 7.8% were seen once. The V gene lost 3 bases and the J gene lost 3 bases, with 13 bases spanning the gap. The CDR3 runs 14 residues. CDR1 is SGHRS and CDR2 is YFSETQ in the germline V gene.

This clonotype originated in a woman aged 35 to 49 with type 1 diabetes. This sequence joins TRBV5-1 and TRBJ2-7; tentative D call: TRBD1 (6 bases). The sample was central memory CD4+ T cells from blood. The CDR3 nucleotides read TGCGCCAGCAGCTATGGACAGAGGGGCTACGAGCAGTACTTC. It codes for CASSYGQRGYEQYF.